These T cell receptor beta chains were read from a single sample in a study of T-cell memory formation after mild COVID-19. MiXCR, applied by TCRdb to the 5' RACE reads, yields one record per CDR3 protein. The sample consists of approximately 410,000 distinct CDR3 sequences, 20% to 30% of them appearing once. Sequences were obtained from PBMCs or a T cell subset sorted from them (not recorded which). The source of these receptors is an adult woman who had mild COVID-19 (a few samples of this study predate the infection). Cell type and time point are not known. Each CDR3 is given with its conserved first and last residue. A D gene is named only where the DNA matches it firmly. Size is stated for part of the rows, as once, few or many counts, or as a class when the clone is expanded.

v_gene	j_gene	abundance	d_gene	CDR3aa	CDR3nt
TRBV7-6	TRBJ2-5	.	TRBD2	CASSSTSGGFETQYF	TGTGCCAGCAGCTCTACTAGCGGGGGATTCGAGACCCAGTACTTC
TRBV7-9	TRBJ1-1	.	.	CASSLSGPMNTEAFF	TGTGCCAGCAGCTTATCCGGCCCAATGAACACTGAAGCTTTCTTT
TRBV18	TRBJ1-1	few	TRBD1	CASSHGQGGGNTEAFF	TGTGCCAGCTCACACGGACAGGGAGGGGGCAACACTGAAGCTTTCTTT
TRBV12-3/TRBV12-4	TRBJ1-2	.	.	CASSFSGGATYGYTF	TGTGCCAGCAGTTTTTCCGGCGGCGCAACCTATGGCTACACCTTC
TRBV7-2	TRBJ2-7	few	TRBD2	CASSAGGTGGYEQYF	TGTGCCAGCAGCGCGGGGGGGACGGGAGGATACGAGCAGTACTTC
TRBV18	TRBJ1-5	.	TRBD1	CASSQTGGWSNQPQHF	TGTGCCAGCTCACAGACAGGGGGCTGGTCCAATCAGCCCCAGCATTTT
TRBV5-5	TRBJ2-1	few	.	CASSLLRTSYNEQFF	TGTGCCAGCAGCTTACTGAGGACTTCCTACAATGAGCAGTTCTTC
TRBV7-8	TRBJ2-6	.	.	CASSLKGLSSGANVLTF	TGTGCCAGCAGCTTAAAAGGCCTCTCCTCTGGGGCCAACGTCCTGACTTTC
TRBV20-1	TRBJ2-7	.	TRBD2	CSARRGRRSGRTYEQYF	TGCAGTGCTCGGAGGGGAAGACGGAGCGGGAGGACCTACGAGCAGTACTTC
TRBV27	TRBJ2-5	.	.	CASSLLSELTTKETQYF	TGTGCCAGCAGTTTACTCTCCGAATTGACAACGAAAGAGACCCAGTACTTC
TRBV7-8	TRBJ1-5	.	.	CASSLAPTPWNNQPQHF	TGTGCCAGCAGCTTAGCCCCGACACCATGGAACAATCAGCCCCAGCATTTT
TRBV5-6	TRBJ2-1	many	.	CASSLTANNEQFF	TGTGCCAGCAGCCTGACGGCAAACAATGAGCAGTTCTTC
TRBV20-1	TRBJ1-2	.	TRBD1	CSARPWTGSYGYTF	TGCAGTGCTAGACCCTGGACAGGAAGCTATGGCTACACCTTC
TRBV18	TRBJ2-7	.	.	CASSPFGQSSYEQYF	TGTGCCAGCTCACCATTCGGACAGAGCTCCTACGAGCAGTACTTC
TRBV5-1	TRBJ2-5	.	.	CASSLGQTLYF	TGCGCCAGCAGCTTGGGACAGACCCTGTACTTC
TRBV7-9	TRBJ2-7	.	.	CASSQHGGEQYF	TGTGCCAGCAGCCAGCACGGTGGCGAGCAGTACTTC
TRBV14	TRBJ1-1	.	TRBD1	CASSQEPSQGAGRGTEAFF	TGTGCCAGCAGCCAAGAACCCTCACAGGGGGCAGGCAGAGGGACTGAAGCTTTCTTT
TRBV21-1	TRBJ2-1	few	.	CASSNNRMLAGSYNEQFF	TGTGCCAGCAGCAATAATAGGATGTTGGCAGGCTCCTACAATGAGCAGTTCTTC
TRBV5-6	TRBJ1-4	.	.	CASSRRAEPEKLFF	TGTGCCAGCAGTCGACGGGCCGAACCTGAAAAACTGTTTTTT
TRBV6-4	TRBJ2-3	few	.	CASSDPNVGTQYF	TGTGCCAGCAGTGACCCAAACGTGGGGACGCAGTATTTT
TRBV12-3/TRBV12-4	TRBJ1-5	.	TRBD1	CASSMGQAVNQPQHF	TGTGCCAGCAGTATGGGACAGGCAGTCAATCAGCCCCAGCATTTT
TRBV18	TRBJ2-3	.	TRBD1	CASSPQGARTDTQYF	TGTGCCAGCTCACCGCAGGGGGCCCGAACAGATACGCAGTATTTT
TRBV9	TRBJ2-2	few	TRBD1	CASHWGTGNTGELFF	TGTGCCAGCCATTGGGGGACAGGGAACACCGGGGAGCTGTTTTTT
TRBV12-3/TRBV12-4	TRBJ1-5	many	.	CASSLRDYQPQHF	TGTGCCAGCAGTTTAAGGGACTATCAGCCCCAGCATTTT
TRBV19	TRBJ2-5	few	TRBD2	CASSVAGRQETQYF	TGTGCCAGTAGCGTAGCGGGAAGGCAAGAGACCCAGTACTTC
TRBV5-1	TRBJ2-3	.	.	CASSLSGWSADTQYF	TGCGCCAGCAGCCTGAGCGGGTGGAGTGCAGATACGCAGTATTTT
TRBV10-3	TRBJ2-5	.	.	CAIRAQIQETQYF	TGTGCCATCAGGGCACAAATCCAAGAGACCCAGTACTTC
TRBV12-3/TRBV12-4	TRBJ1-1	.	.	CASSRGASTEAFF	TGTGCCAGCAGTAGAGGGGCGAGCACTGAAGCTTTCTTT
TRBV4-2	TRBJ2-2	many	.	CASSQDRDFPTGELFF	TGTGCCAGCAGCCAAGATAGGGACTTCCCAACCGGGGAGCTGTTTTTT
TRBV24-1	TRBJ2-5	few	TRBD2	CATSVGLAGQTQYF	TGTGCCACCAGTGTAGGCCTAGCGGGACAGACCCAGTACTTC
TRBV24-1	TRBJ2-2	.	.	CATSQGSNTGELFF	TGTGCCACCAGTCAGGGCTCGAACACCGGGGAGCTGTTTTTT
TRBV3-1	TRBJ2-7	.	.	CASSQNLGEQYF	TGTGCCAGCAGCCAAAACCTTGGGGAGCAGTACTTC
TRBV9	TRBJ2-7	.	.	CASSVEANGWEQYF	TGTGCCAGCAGCGTAGAGGCGAACGGTTGGGAGCAGTACTTC
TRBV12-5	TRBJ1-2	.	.	CASIMDGLYGYTF	TGTGCTAGTATAATGGACGGCCTCTATGGCTACACCTTC
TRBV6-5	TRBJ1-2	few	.	CASSYLYRASYGYTF	TGTGCCAGCAGTTACCTGTACAGGGCCAGCTATGGCTACACCTTC
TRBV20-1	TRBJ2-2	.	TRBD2	CSARDLAGDTGELFF	TGCAGTGCTAGAGATCTAGCGGGAGACACCGGGGAGCTGTTTTTT
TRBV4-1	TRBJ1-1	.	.	CASSQDAIGRLNTEAFF	TGCGCCAGCAGCCAAGATGCTATTGGCAGACTGAACACTGAAGCTTTCTTT
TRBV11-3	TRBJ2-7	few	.	CASSLVSGYEQYF	TGTGCCAGCAGCTTAGTGTCCGGGTACGAGCAGTACTTC
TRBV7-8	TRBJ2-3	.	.	CASSLRRSTDTQYF	TGTGCCAGCAGCTTACGCAGGAGCACAGATACGCAGTATTTT
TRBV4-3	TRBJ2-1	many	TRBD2	CASSQAGLAEHNEQFF	TGCGCCAGCAGCCAAGCTGGACTAGCGGAGCACAATGAGCAGTTCTTC
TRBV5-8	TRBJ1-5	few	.	CASSSHGGSNQPQHF	TGTGCCAGCAGCTCTCATGGGGGAAGCAATCAGCCCCAGCATTTT
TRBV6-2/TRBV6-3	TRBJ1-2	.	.	CASSEGGFGGYTF	TGTGCCAGCAGCGAGGGGGGTTTCGGTGGCTACACCTTC
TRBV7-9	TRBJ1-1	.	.	CASSLAGGIAEAFF	TGTGCCAGCAGCTTAGCAGGAGGGATCGCTGAAGCTTTCTTT
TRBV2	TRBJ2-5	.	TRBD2	CASMGLGPGETQYF	TGTGCCAGCATGGGACTAGGGCCGGGGGAGACCCAGTACTTC
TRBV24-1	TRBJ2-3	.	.	CATSDPPGGERTDTQYF	TGTGCCACCAGTGATCCCCCGGGCGGAGAACGCACAGATACGCAGTATTTT
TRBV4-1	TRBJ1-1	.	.	CASSQVTATEAFF	TGCGCCAGCAGCCAAGTTACGGCAACTGAAGCTTTCTTT
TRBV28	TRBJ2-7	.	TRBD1	CASIPGQGAGYEQYF	TGTGCCAGTATTCCGGGACAGGGGGCGGGGTACGAGCAGTACTTC
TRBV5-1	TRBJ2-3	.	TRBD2	CASSLGIVSGGTDTQYF	TGCGCCAGCAGCTTGGGTATAGTGAGCGGGGGGACGGATACGCAGTATTTT
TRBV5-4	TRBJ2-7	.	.	CASSLAGTYSYEQYF	TGTGCCAGCAGCTTGGCAGGGACTTATTCCTACGAGCAGTACTTC
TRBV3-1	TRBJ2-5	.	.	CASSLRRGTEETQYF	TGTGCCAGCAGCCTCCGACGCGGGACAGAAGAGACCCAGTACTTC
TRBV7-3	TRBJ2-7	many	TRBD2	CASSLSGGTSYEQYF	TGTGCCAGCAGCTTAAGCGGGGGGACCTCCTACGAGCAGTACTTC
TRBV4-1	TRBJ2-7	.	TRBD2	CASSQGVSGSDFSYEQYF	TGCGCCAGCAGCCAAGGGGTTAGCGGGAGCGATTTCTCCTACGAGCAGTACTTC
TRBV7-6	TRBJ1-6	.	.	CASSLGQFDSPLHF	TGTGCCAGCAGCTTAGGGCAGTTCGATTCACCCCTCCACTTT